One and the same sample provided the 3 T cell receptor beta chains below, sequenced in a study of early T cells in non-severe SARS-CoV-2 infection. MiXCR, run by TCRdb on the 5' RACE reads, gives a single entry per CDR3 protein. This table has about 30,000 distinct CDR3 sequences, more than 4.5% appearing once. Sequenced sample: whole blood. The receptors were sampled from an adult who was a healthcare worker with PCR-confirmed SARS-CoV-2 infection or an uninfected control (not recorded which).

This clonotype was detected many times. V is TRBV19 and J is TRBJ2-1; possible D gene TRBD1, 6 bases. The germline gives CDR1 LNHDA, CDR2 SQIVND (reference sequence). Trimming cost V 4 bases and J 4 bases, with 14 bases left between them. This CDR3 is 15 amino acids long. The CDR3 loop is CASSKGDLGYNEQFF. DNA of the CDR3: TGTGCCAGTAGTAAGGGGGATCTGGGATACAATGAGCAGTTCTTC.

The gene calls are TRBV7-2 and TRBJ2-7, with a tentative D call TRBD1 (8 bases). Trimming left V 2 bases short and J 7 bases short, with 15 bases between. In germline, CDR1 is SGHTA, CDR2 FQGNSA. CDR3 length: 14 residues. DNA for the CDR3: TGTGCCAGCAGCTTACAAGCGGGACAGGAAGAGCAGTACTTC. This translates into CASSLQAGQEEQYF.

J is TRBJ2-7 and V is TRBV12-3 or TRBV12-4, with D perhaps TRBD1 (6 bases). The CDR3 spans 12 residues. V lost 5 bases to trimming and J lost 2 bases, with 7 bases between them. CDR3 sequence reads: CASSRQAYEQYF. The CDR3 nucleotides read TGTGCCAGCAGTCGACAGGCCTACGAGCAGTACTTC.